This T cell receptor beta chain was captured in a study of beta chain features in type 1 diabetes. Study results and caveats: Within patients, naive, central memory and Treg TCRB repertoires seemed more similar than within healthy donors. Any HLA-type effect on TCRB rearrangement remained unresolved here. There was a moderate but significant shortening of TCRB CDR3s in all four CD4+ subsets of Type 1 diabetes patients.

Every bit of the isolated RNA underwent reverse transcription, so sequencing read expressed TCRB transcripts. The data were produced by immunoSEQ multiplex PCR, yet TCRdb's version contains in-frame clones alone and is incomplete. The table includes around 710,000 clones, over 10% detected once. This CDR3 has 14 amino acids. V was pared by 5 bases and J by 7 bases, with 15 bases between. Per the germline V gene, CDR1 is MNHNS and CDR2 is SASEGT. In the case of this clone: Its antigen is currently unknown.

This TCR came from a man between 25 and 39 years old with type 1 diabetes. The rearrangement links TRBV6-1 to TRBJ1-5; D is unresolved. The sequenced sample consisted of naive CD4+ T cells from blood. CDR3 nucleotide sequence: TGTGCCAGCAGTCCCGGACCCGAAAGGCAGCCCCAGCATTTT. This codes for CASSPGPERQPQHF.